The rows below give T cell receptor beta chains drawn from one sample of a study of CD8 T cells in ankylosing spondylitis. TCRdb re-called the 5' RACE reads with MiXCR, one entry per CDR3 protein. The sample consists of a few hundred thousand distinct CDR3 sequences, 6.5% to 10% of them appearing once. The sequenced sample consisted of blood, either unsorted or a sorted T cell fraction (not recorded which). The receptors come from a male donor with ankylosing spondylitis. The CDR3 runs from the conserved cysteine through the conserved F or W. The order of the fields is V gene, D gene, CDR3 length, J gene, clone size, CDR3 protein, CDR3 DNA. D genes are given only for firm matches. Clone size is not always given. Where it is, it says once, few, many or a class for expanded clones.

v_gene: TRBV6-5
d_gene: NA
len: 15
j_gene: TRBJ2-5
abundance: NA
CDR3aa: CASSSHPGLGKAQYF
CDR3nt: TGTGCCAGCAGTTCCCACCCGGGACTTGGGAAGGCCCAGTACTTC

v_gene: TRBV12-3/TRBV12-4
d_gene: NA
len: 14
j_gene: TRBJ2-2
abundance: few
CDR3aa: CASRRVDSPGELFF
CDR3nt: TGTGCCAGCAGGAGGGTTGATAGCCCCGGGGAGCTGTTTTTT

v_gene: TRBV6-2/TRBV6-3
d_gene: NA
len: 17
j_gene: TRBJ2-1
abundance: few
CDR3aa: CASSYYPWGAEDNEQFF
CDR3nt: TGTGCCAGCAGTTACTATCCCTGGGGGGCGGAGGACAATGAGCAGTTCTTC

v_gene: TRBV6-1
d_gene: NA
len: 14
j_gene: TRBJ2-7
abundance: NA
CDR3aa: CASSPSGPSYEQYF
CDR3nt: TGTGCCAGCAGCCCCAGCGGGCCCTCCTACGAGCAGTACTTC

v_gene: TRBV6-2/TRBV6-3
d_gene: TRBD1
len: 15
j_gene: TRBJ1-6
abundance: many
CDR3aa: CASSRRDRVNSPLHF
CDR3nt: TGTGCCAGCAGTCGCCGGGACAGGGTTAATTCACCCCTCCACTTT

v_gene: TRBV4-1
d_gene: NA
len: 13
j_gene: TRBJ2-3
abundance: few
CDR3aa: CASSQGPRDTQYF
CDR3nt: TGCGCCAGCAGCCAGGGGCCGCGGGATACGCAGTATTTT

v_gene: TRBV28
d_gene: NA
len: 13
j_gene: TRBJ1-1
abundance: NA
CDR3aa: CASSLGEYTEAFF
CDR3nt: TGTGCCAGCAGTTTAGGCGAGTACACTGAAGCTTTCTTT

v_gene: TRBV6-6
d_gene: NA
len: 12
j_gene: TRBJ1-3
abundance: many
CDR3aa: CASNVYGNTIYF
CDR3nt: TGTGCCAGCAACGTGTACGGAAACACCATATATTTT

v_gene: TRBV5-1
d_gene: TRBD2
len: 17
j_gene: TRBJ2-3
abundance: NA
CDR3aa: CASSLRRLAGDPDTQYF
CDR3nt: TGCGCCAGCAGCTTACGCAGACTAGCGGGAGACCCAGATACGCAGTATTTT

v_gene: TRBV20-1
d_gene: TRBD1
len: 18
j_gene: TRBJ2-1
abundance: few
CDR3aa: CSALGTGGADFSYNEQFF
CDR3nt: TGCAGTGCTCTTGGGACAGGGGGCGCCGACTTCTCCTACAATGAGCAGTTCTTC

v_gene: TRBV15
d_gene: TRBD2
len: 20
j_gene: TRBJ2-1
abundance: few
CDR3aa: CATSRDPGLAGGRSYNEQFF
CDR3nt: TGTGCCACCAGCAGAGATCCAGGTCTAGCGGGAGGGCGGTCCTACAATGAGCAGTTCTTC

v_gene: TRBV11-2
d_gene: NA
len: 12
j_gene: TRBJ2-2
abundance: NA
CDR3aa: CASSLTGGELFF
CDR3nt: TGTGCCAGCAGCCTAACAGGGGGGGAGCTGTTTTTT

v_gene: TRBV7-2
d_gene: NA
len: 15
j_gene: TRBJ2-7
abundance: few
CDR3aa: CASSLQGLGPYEQYF
CDR3nt: TGTGCCAGCAGCTTACAGGGGTTAGGGCCCTACGAGCAGTACTTC

v_gene: TRBV5-1
d_gene: TRBD2
len: 16
j_gene: TRBJ2-3
abundance: many
CDR3aa: CASSLVTSGGTDTQYF
CDR3nt: TGCGCCAGCAGCTTGGTGACTAGCGGTGGCACAGATACGCAGTATTTT

v_gene: TRBV29-1
d_gene: TRBD1
len: 12
j_gene: TRBJ1-2
abundance: NA
CDR3aa: CSVNDRGIGYTF
CDR3nt: TGCAGCGTTAATGACAGGGGGATCGGCTACACCTTC

v_gene: TRBV6-2/TRBV6-3
d_gene: NA
len: 13
j_gene: TRBJ2-7
abundance: few
CDR3aa: CASSLPVGHEQYF
CDR3nt: TGTGCCAGCAGCCTCCCGGTGGGGCACGAGCAGTACTTC

v_gene: TRBV12-3/TRBV12-4
d_gene: NA
len: 13
j_gene: TRBJ2-7
abundance: many
CDR3aa: CASSFYGNYEQYF
CDR3nt: TGTGCCAGCAGTTTCTACGGTAACTACGAGCAGTACTTC

v_gene: TRBV20-1
d_gene: NA
len: 11
j_gene: TRBJ1-1
abundance: many
CDR3aa: CRAEPGAEAFF
CDR3nt: TGCAGAGCCGAGCCGGGTGCTGAAGCTTTCTTT

v_gene: TRBV7-3
d_gene: TRBD1
len: 16
j_gene: TRBJ2-7
abundance: NA
CDR3aa: CASSHTGTGKGYEQYF
CDR3nt: TGTGCCAGCAGCCATACCGGGACAGGGAAAGGATACGAGCAGTACTTC

v_gene: TRBV12-3/TRBV12-4
d_gene: TRBD1
len: 14
j_gene: TRBJ2-3
abundance: many
CDR3aa: CASSLTGRADTQYF
CDR3nt: TGTGCCAGCAGCCTGACAGGGAGAGCCGATACGCAGTATTTT

v_gene: TRBV7-8
d_gene: NA
len: 13
j_gene: TRBJ2-5
abundance: few
CDR3aa: CASSFGQILTQYF
CDR3nt: TGTGCCAGCAGCTTTGGACAGATTTTGACCCAGTACTTC

v_gene: TRBV12-3/TRBV12-4
d_gene: TRBD2
len: 14
j_gene: TRBJ2-1
abundance: many
CDR3aa: CASSPREASNEQFF
CDR3nt: TGTGCCAGCAGTCCCCGGGAGGCGAGCAATGAGCAGTTCTTC

v_gene: TRBV12-3/TRBV12-4
d_gene: NA
len: 13
j_gene: TRBJ2-7
abundance: many
CDR3aa: CASSLAGRAEQYF
CDR3nt: TGTGCCAGCAGTTTAGCGGGCAGGGCGGAGCAGTACTTC

v_gene: TRBV7-3
d_gene: NA
len: 13
j_gene: TRBJ2-5
abundance: once
CDR3aa: CASRRNPQETQYF
CDR3nt: TGTGCCAGCAGACGCAACCCCCAAGAGACCCAGTACTTC

v_gene: TRBV10-3
d_gene: TRBD1
len: 14
j_gene: TRBJ2-1
abundance: few
CDR3aa: CAISTGTGYNEQFF
CDR3nt: TGTGCCATCAGTACCGGGACAGGGTACAATGAGCAGTTCTTC

v_gene: TRBV21-1
d_gene: NA
len: 16
j_gene: TRBJ2-1
abundance: few
CDR3aa: CASSKGGTGSTNEQFF
CDR3nt: TGTGCCAGCAGCAAAGGGGGTACAGGGAGTACGAATGAGCAGTTCTTC

v_gene: TRBV7-2
d_gene: NA
len: 15
j_gene: TRBJ2-2
abundance: NA
CDR3aa: CASSLQGWDTGELFF
CDR3nt: TGTGCCAGCAGCTTACAGGGGTGGGACACCGGGGAGCTGTTTTTT

v_gene: TRBV12-3/TRBV12-4
d_gene: NA
len: 13
j_gene: TRBJ1-1
abundance: many
CDR3aa: CASSSTPNTEAFF
CDR3nt: TGTGCCAGCAGTTCGACACCGAACACTGAAGCTTTCTTT